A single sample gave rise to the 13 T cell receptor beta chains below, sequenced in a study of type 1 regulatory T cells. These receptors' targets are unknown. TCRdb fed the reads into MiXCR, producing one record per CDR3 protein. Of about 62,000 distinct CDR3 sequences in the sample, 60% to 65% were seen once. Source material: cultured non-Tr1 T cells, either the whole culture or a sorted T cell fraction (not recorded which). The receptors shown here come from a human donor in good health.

CDR3 in amino acids: CASGGKGGVQYF. CDR3 in DNA: TGTGCCAGCGGAGGAAAGGGTGGGGTTCAGTACTTC. The rearrangement joins TRBV13 to TRBJ2-4; weak D call: TRBD2 (5 bases). This CDR3 is 12 amino acids long. V dropped 8 bases and J dropped 11 bases, with 16 bases sitting between them. Germline loops: CDR1 PRHDT, CDR2 FYEKMQ (reference sequence).

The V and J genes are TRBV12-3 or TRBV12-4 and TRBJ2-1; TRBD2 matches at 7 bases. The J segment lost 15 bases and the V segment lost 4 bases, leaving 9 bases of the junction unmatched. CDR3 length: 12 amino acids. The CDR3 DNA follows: TGTGCCAGCAGTTCGTTAGCGGGTGTTAGGTTCTTC. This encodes CASSSLAGVRFF.

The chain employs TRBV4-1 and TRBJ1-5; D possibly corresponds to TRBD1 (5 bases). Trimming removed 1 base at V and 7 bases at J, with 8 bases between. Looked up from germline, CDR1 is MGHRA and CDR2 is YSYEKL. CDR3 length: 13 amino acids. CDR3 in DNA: TGCGCCAGCAGCCAAGCCGGGACGCAGCCCCAGCATTTT. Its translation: CASSQAGTQPQHF.

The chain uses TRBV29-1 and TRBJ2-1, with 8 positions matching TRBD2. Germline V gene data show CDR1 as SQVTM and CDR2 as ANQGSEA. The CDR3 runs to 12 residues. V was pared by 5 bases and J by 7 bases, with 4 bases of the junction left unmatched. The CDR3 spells CSVSGSTNEQFF. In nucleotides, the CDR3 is TGCAGCGTTAGCGGGAGTACGAATGAGCAGTTCTTC.

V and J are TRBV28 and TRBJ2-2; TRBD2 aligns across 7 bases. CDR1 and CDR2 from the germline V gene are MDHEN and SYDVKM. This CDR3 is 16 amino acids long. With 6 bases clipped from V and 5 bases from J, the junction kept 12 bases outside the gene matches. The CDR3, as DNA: TGTGCCAGCAGCCCCCTCCTTGGTAGCGGGACCGGGGAGCTGTTTTTT. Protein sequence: CASSPLLGSGTGELFF.

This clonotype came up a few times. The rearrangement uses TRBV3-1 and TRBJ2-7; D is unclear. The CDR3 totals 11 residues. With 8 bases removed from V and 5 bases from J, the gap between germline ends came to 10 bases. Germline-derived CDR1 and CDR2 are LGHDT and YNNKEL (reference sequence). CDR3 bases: TGTGCCAGCGGGAACCGAAACGAGCAGTACTTC. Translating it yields CASGNRNEQYF.

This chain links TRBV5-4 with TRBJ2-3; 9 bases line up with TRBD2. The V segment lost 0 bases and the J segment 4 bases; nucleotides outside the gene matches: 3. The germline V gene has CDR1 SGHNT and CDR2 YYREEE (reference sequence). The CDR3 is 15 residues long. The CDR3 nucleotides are TGTGCCAGCAGCTTGGGGGGACTAGCAGCAGATACGCAGTATTTT. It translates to CASSLGGLAADTQYF.

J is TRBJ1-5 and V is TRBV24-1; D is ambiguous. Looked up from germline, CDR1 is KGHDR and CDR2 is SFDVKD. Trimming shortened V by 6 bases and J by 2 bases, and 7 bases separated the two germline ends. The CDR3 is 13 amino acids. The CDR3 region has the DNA TGTGCCACCAGTCCCGGAGGCAATCAGCCCCAGCATTTT. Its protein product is CATSPGGNQPQHF.

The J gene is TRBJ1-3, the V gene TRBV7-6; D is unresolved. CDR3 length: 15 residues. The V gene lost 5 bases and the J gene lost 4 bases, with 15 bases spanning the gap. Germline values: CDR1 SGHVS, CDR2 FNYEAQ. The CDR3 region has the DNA TGTGCCAGCAGCACGCCCAGGACGGCCGGAAACACCATATATTTT. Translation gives CASSTPRTAGNTIYF.

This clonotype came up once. CDR3 sequence reads: CASSGETGVGSPLHF. DNA of the CDR3: TGCGCCAGCAGCGGAGAGACAGGGGTTGGTTCACCCCTCCACTTT. The chain is built from TRBV5-1 and TRBJ1-6; TRBD1 matches at 8 bases. The germline gives CDR1 SGHRS, CDR2 YFSETQ. This CDR3 is 15 amino acids long. The V segment lost 4 bases and the J segment 9 bases; nucleotides outside the gene matches: 9.

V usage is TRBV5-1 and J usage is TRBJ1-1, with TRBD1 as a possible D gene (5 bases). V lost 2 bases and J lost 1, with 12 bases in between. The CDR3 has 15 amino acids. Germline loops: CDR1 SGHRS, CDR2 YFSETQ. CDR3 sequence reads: CASSFGSGSNTEAFF. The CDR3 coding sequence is TGCGCCAGCAGCTTTGGGTCAGGGTCGAACACTGAAGCTTTCTTT.

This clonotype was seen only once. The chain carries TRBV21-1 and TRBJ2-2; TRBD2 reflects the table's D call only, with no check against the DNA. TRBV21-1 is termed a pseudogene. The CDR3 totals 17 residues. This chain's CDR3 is CASSNQASGSLSGELFF. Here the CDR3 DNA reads TGTGCCAGCAGCAATCAGGCTAGCGGGAGTCTTTCCGGGGAGCTGTTTTTT.

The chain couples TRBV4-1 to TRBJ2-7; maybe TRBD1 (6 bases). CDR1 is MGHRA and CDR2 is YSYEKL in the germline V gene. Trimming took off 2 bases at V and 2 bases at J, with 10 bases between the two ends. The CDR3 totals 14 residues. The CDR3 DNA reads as TGCGCCAGCAGCCAAATCCGGGACACCTACGAGCAGTACTTC. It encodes CASSQIRDTYEQYF.